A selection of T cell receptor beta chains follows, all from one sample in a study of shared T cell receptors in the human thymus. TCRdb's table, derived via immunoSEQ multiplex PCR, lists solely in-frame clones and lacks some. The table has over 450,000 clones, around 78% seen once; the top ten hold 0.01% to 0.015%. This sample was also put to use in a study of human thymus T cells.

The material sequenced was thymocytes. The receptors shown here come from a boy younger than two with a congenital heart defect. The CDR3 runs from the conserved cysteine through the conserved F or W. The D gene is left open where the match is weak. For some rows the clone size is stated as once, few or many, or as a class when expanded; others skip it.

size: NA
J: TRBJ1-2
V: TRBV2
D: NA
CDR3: CASSARGGYGYTF
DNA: TGTGCCAGCAGTGCCAGGGGCGGCTATGGCTACACCTTC

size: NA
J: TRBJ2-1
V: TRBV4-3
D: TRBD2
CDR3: CASSLPPQRGVGDEQFF
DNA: TGCGCCAGCAGCCTCCCACCCCAGCGGGGGGTCGGGGATGAGCAGTTCTTC

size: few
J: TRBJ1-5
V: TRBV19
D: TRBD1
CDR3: CASSRDRGYLGNQPQHF
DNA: TGTGCCAGTAGTCGGGACAGGGGGTACTTGGGCAATCAGCCCCAGCATTTT

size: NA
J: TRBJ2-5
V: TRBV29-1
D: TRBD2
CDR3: CSVPGTSGSRETQYF
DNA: TGCAGCGTTCCCGGGACTAGCGGGAGTAGGGAGACCCAGTACTTC

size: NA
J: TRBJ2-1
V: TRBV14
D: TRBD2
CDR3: CASSQDWGLAGGGNEQFF
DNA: TGTGCCAGCAGCCAAGATTGGGGACTAGCGGGAGGGGGGAATGAGCAGTTCTTC

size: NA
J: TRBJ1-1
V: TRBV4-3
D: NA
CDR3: CASSQDLGPQGAFF
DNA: TGCGCCAGCAGCCAAGATCTGGGTCCTCAGGGAGCTTTCTTT

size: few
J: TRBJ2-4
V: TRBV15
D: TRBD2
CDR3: CATSRVASGNGDKNIQYF
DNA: TGTGCCACCAGCAGAGTGGCTAGCGGGAACGGGGACAAAAACATTCAGTACTTC

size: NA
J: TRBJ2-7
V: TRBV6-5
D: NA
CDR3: CASSHQAGLGHEQYF
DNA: TGTGCCAGCAGCCACCAGGCGGGATTGGGTCACGAGCAGTACTTC

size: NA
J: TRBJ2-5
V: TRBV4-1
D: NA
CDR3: CASSPGAPGPGAQYF
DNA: TGCGCCAGCAGCCCAGGAGCACCGGGGCCGGGGGCCCAGTACTTC

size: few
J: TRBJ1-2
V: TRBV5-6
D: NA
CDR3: CASNTGTTDGYTF
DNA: TGTGCCAGCAACACCGGGACAACAGATGGCTACACCTTC

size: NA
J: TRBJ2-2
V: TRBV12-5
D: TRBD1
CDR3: CASGLSQGVTGELFF
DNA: TGTGCTAGTGGTTTGAGCCAGGGGGTCACCGGGGAGCTGTTTTTT

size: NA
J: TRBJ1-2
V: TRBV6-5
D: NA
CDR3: CASSFLSLTGGYTF
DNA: TGTGCCAGCAGTTTTTTGTCCCTAACCGGGGGCTACACCTTC

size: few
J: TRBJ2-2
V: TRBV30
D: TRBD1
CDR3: CAWSGAGGAAGELFF
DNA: TGTGCCTGGAGTGGGGCAGGGGGCGCGGCCGGGGAGCTGTTTTTT

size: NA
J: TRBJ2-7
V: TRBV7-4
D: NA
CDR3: CASGTSTYEQYF
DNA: TGTGCCAGCGGGACAAGTACCTACGAGCAGTACTTC

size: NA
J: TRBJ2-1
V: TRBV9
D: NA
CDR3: CASSPRVLRYNEQFF
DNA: TGTGCCAGCAGCCCCCGTGTGCTACGCTACAATGAGCAGTTCTTC

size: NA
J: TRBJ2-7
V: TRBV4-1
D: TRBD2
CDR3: CASSQPTSGRLYEQYF
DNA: TGCGCCAGCAGCCAGCCCACTAGCGGGAGACTCTACGAGCAGTACTTC

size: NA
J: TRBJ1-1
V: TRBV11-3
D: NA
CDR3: CASSLYPQMNTEAFF
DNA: TGTGCCAGCAGCTTATATCCACAGATGAACACTGAAGCTTTCTTT

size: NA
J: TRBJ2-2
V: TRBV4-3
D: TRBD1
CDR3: CASSHLPGTEYTGELFF
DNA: TGCGCCAGCAGCCACCTGCCCGGGACAGAGTACACCGGGGAGCTGTTTTTT

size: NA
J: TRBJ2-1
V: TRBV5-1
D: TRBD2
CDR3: CASSAGLAGPNNEQFF
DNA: TGCGCCAGCAGCGCTGGACTAGCGGGGCCGAACAATGAGCAGTTCTTC

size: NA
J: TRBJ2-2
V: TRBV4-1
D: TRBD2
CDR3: CASSQGRDYTPGELFF
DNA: TGCGCCAGCAGCCAAGGCCGGGACTACACCCCCGGGGAGCTGTTTTTT

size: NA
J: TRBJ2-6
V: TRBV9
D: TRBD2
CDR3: CASSVAPSGIDSGANVLTF
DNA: TGTGCCAGCAGCGTAGCCCCTAGCGGGATCGACTCTGGGGCCAACGTCCTGACTTTC

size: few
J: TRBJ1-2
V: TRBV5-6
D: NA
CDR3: CASSCGRGNYGYTF
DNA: TGTGCCAGCAGCTGCGGACGGGGAAACTATGGCTACACCTTC

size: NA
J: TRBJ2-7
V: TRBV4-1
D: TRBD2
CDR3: CASSQDGIAGGPLIYEQYF
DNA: TGCGCCAGCAGCCAAGACGGGATAGCGGGAGGGCCTTTGATTTACGAGCAGTACTTC

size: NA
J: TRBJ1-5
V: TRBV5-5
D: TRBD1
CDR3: CASSSTGYSNQPQHF
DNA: TGTGCCAGCAGCTCGACAGGGTATAGCAATCAGCCCCAGCATTTT

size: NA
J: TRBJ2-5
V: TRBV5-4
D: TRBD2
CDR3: CASSLVAGVLETQYF
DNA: TGTGCCAGCAGCTTAGTAGCGGGAGTGCTGGAGACCCAGTACTTC

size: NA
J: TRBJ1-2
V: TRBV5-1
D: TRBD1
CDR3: CASSLGGQGDYGYTF
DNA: TGCGCCAGCAGCTTGGGGGGACAGGGGGACTATGGCTACACCTTC

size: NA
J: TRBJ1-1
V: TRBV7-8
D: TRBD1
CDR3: CASSPGQAEVGSTEAFF
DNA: TGTGCCAGCAGCCCAGGACAGGCGGAGGTGGGGAGCACTGAAGCTTTCTTT

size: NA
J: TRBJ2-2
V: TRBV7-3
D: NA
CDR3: CASSLTPAVDTGELFF
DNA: TGTGCCAGCAGCTTAACCCCTGCGGTAGACACCGGGGAGCTGTTTTTT

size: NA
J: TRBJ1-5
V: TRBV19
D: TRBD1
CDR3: CASSIKGQGLNSNQPQHF
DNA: TGTGCCAGTAGTATTAAGGGACAGGGGTTGAATAGCAATCAGCCCCAGCATTTT

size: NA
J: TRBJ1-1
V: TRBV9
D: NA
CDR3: CASSVAVRGTNTEAFF
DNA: TGTGCCAGCAGCGTAGCGGTTAGGGGGACCAACACTGAAGCTTTCTTT

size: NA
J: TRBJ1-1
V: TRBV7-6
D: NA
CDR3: CASSHPAGVQSEAFF
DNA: TGTGCCAGCAGCCACCCGGCGGGGGTTCAGTCTGAAGCTTTCTTT

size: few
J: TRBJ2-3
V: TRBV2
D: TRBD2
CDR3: CASSLALESWTSGTDTQYF
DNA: TGTGCCAGCAGTCTCGCGCTGGAGTCCTGGACTAGCGGCACAGATACGCAGTATTTT

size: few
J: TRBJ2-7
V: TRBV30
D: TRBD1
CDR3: CAWSGDRAYEQYF
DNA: TGTGCCTGGAGCGGGGACAGGGCCTACGAGCAGTACTTC

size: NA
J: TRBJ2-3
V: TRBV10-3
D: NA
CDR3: CAIGVGERQPDTQYF
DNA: TGTGCCATCGGAGTAGGGGAAAGGCAGCCAGATACGCAGTATTTT

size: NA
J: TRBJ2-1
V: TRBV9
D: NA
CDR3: CASSVRGRPYNEQFF
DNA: TGTGCCAGCAGCGTTCGGGGGAGACCCTACAATGAGCAGTTCTTC

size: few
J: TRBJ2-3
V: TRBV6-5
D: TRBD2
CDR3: CASRVAGQRKDTQYF
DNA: TGTGCCAGCAGGGTAGCGGGGCAGCGTAAAGATACGCAGTATTTT

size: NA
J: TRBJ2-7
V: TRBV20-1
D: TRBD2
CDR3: CSGRRGYEQYF
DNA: TGCAGCGGGAGGAGGGGCTACGAGCAGTACTTC

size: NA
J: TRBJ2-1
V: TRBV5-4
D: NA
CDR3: CASSAAVLAPSYNEQFF
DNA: TGTGCCAGCAGCGCGGCAGTGCTAGCGCCCTCCTACAATGAGCAGTTCTTC

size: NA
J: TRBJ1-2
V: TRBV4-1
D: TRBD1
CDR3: CASSQPGTDNNGYTF
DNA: TGCGCCAGCAGCCAACCCGGGACAGACAATAATGGCTACACCTTC

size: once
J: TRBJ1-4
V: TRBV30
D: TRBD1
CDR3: CAWSSRGPGKLFF
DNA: TGTGCCTGGAGTTCCAGGGGGCCGGGAAAACTGTTTTTT

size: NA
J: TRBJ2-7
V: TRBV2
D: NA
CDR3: CASSDQLPYEQYF
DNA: TGTGCCAGCAGTGATCAGTTGCCCTACGAGCAGTACTTC

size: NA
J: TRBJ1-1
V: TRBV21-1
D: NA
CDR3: CASRDRGRDTEAFF
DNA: TGTGCCAGCAGGGACAGGGGTAGGGACACTGAAGCTTTCTTT

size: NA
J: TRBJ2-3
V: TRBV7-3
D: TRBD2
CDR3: CASSFSGSHSSTQYF
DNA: TGTGCCAGCAGCTTTAGCGGGAGTCATAGCAGTACGCAGTATTTT

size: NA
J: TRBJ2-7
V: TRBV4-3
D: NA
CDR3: CASSRSRGVPYEQYF
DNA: TGCGCCAGCAGCCGTAGCCGGGGAGTTCCCTACGAGCAGTACTTC

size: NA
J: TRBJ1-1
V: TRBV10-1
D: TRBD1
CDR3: CASSEVGTGGAGTEAFF
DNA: TGCGCCAGCAGTGAAGTAGGGACAGGGGGCGCGGGCACTGAAGCTTTCTTT

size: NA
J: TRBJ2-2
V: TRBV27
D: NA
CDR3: CASSPPVEPMNTGELFF
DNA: TGTGCCAGCAGTCCCCCTGTGGAGCCCATGAACACCGGGGAGCTGTTTTTT

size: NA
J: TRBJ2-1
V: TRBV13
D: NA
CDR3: CASSLVAARPRGSYNEQFF
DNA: TGTGCCAGCAGCTTAGTAGCCGCCCGACCCCGAGGGTCCTACAATGAGCAGTTCTTC

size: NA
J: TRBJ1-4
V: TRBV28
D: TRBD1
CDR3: CASSHDRGGGEKLFF
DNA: TGTGCCAGCAGTCATGACAGGGGCGGGGGTGAAAAACTGTTTTTT

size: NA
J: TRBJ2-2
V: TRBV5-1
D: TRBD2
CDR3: CASSATGTSAGELFF
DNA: TGCGCCAGCAGCGCGACCGGGACTAGCGCAGGGGAGCTGTTTTTT

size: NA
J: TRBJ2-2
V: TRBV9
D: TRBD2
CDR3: CASSPRLASNTGELFF
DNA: TGTGCCAGCAGCCCTCGACTAGCGTCGAACACCGGGGAGCTGTTTTTT

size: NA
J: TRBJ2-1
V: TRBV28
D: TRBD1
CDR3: CASSLCNRGVWLF
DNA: TGTGCCAGCAGTTTATGTAACAGGGGGGTCTGGCTCTTC

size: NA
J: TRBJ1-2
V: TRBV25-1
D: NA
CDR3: CASSEWGAKMSNYGYTF
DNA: TGTGCCAGCAGTGAATGGGGAGCGAAGATGAGCAACTATGGCTACACCTTC

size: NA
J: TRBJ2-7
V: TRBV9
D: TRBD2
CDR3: CASSSAAGGSYEQYF
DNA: TGTGCCAGCAGCTCCGCAGCGGGAGGTTCCTACGAGCAGTACTTC

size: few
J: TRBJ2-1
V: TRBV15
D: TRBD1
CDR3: CATSRGDRDRNYNEQFF
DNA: TGTGCCACCAGCAGGGGGGATAGGGACAGGAACTACAATGAGCAGTTCTTC

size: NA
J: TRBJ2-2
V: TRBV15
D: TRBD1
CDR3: CATSRKLTLGGLTNTGELFF
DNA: TGTGCCACCAGCAGAAAATTGACTTTAGGGGGCCTTACGAACACCGGGGAGCTGTTTTTT